Detailed here is one T cell receptor (beta chain). Its target is unknown. The record originates from a study of T cell responses to AZD1222 COVID-19 vaccine. Study-wide results and limits: Spike-spanning, vaccine-associated CD4 TCRs were dominant at 160-218 and 743-854. Mostly white British, mostly female donors; authors suggested clonal diversity may be underestimated.

Assay used: immunoSEQ multiplex PCR; TCRdb lists only in-frame clones, some missing. The table shows tens of thousands of clones, with more than 75% occurring only once. The sample here was peripheral blood, taken on day 0 of AZD1222 vaccination. This clonotype originated in an adult in good health.

The DNA of the CDR3 is TGTGCCAGCAGTTTGCCTGACATTGGATATCGAGACACTGAAGCTTTCTTT. Translated: CASSLPDIGYRDTEAFF. The chain recombines TRBV28 with TRBJ1-1; D is unclear. This CDR3 is 17 amino acids long. Trimming shortened V by 3 bases and J by 3 bases, and 20 bases separated the two germline ends. The germline V gene has CDR1 MDHEN and CDR2 SYDVKM.